This note documents a single TCR beta chain sequence. These data belong to a study of blood T cell repertoires in COVID-19. Looking at the study overall: Both acute and convalescent COVID-19 samples were obtained from the United States, Italy and Spain. T cells, B-cell-depleted T cells, or PBMCs supplied cDNA or gDNA.

V was trimmed by 2 bases and J by 4 bases, leaving 8 bases between them. CDR1 is LGHDT, CDR2 YNNKEL, per germline (reference sequence). The CDR3 contains 13 residues. As handled by the study authors: Amplified reference gene primers provided the basis for estimating nucleated cell counts. The repertoire was sequenced with immunoSEQ multiplex PCR; TCRdb's copy has only in-frame clones and lacks some. The V and J calls and clone size are taken from that table; D and trimming were inferred from the DNA. Among 170,000 or so clones listed, approximately 86% were seen once. The chain carries TRBV3-1 (or the pseudogene TRBV3-2) and TRBJ1-1; no definite D call. The clonotype originates from a man aged 35-49 years with active or convalescent COVID-19. Sequencing input: peripheral blood. The CDR3, as DNA: TGTGCCAGCAGCCAATCCAGGTCCACTGAAGCTTTCTTT. The encoded protein is CASSQSRSTEAFF.